This T cell receptor (beta chain) was captured by sequencing in a study of blood T cell repertoires in COVID-19. This CDR3 comprises 15 residues. Looked up from germline, CDR1 is MDHEN and CDR2 is SYDVKM. V lost 2 bases, J lost 5 bases, and 8 bases stayed unmatched. The method was immunoSEQ multiplex PCR; TCRdb's version includes in-frame clones alone and lacks a portion of them. The sample holds around 90,000 clones; 88% are singletons and the top ten take around 2%. The source material was peripheral blood. This sequence was found in a man aged 50-60 years with COVID-19, enrolled during active disease. The chain couples TRBV28 to TRBJ1-1; TRBD1 agrees at 7 bases. The CDR3 region is CASSLQTGRRTEAFF. CDR3 nucleotide sequence: TGTGCCAGCAGTTTACAGACAGGGCGAAGGACTGAAGCTTTCTTT.